What follows are 30 T cell receptor beta chains derived from one specimen sequenced in a study of CD8+ T cells in alopecia areata. Combined cutaneous lymph node cells underwent sorting by CD4, CD8alpha, NKG2D, NKG2ACE and additional markers. Extraction and reverse transcription of RNA yielded cDNA as the sequencing template. Generated by immunoSEQ multiplex PCR, the TCRdb table keeps only in-frame clones and is missing some. There are 15,000 to 20,000 clones in the sample, none observed a single time. Sequenced: CD8+ T cells sorted from a lymph node. The receptors were sampled from a C3H/HeJ mouse with alopecia areata. For the strain, the MHC haplotype given is H2-k.

About this clone: The germline and genes are mouse ones. The read gets to within 4 residues of the CDR3 end, and the germline J gene fills in the rest. The gene calls are TRBV19 and TRBJ2-1, with D unresolved. V lost 2 bases, J lost 3 bases, and 6 bases lay in between. The CDR3 length is 13 residues. Germline V gives CDR1 FNHDT, CDR2 SITEND (reference sequence). The DNA read from the CDR3 is TGTGCCAGCAGTATCGATGGCTATGCT. Encoded protein: CASSIDGYA. The CDR3 in its entirety is CASSIDGYAEQFF.

In regard to this clone: The gene names here belong to mouse. From the germline J gene comes the end of the CDR3, since the read stops 4 residues before it. The chain is built from TRBV19 and TRBJ2-2; TRBD1 is a possible D gene (5 bases). V was pared by 4 bases and J by 4 bases, with 5 bases between. CDR1 is FNHDT, CDR2 SITEND, per germline (reference sequence). The CDR3 covers 12 residues. The sequenced CDR3 bases are TGTGCCAGCAGTCAGGGCACCGGG. Amino acids: CASSQGTG. The CDR3 reads in full as CASSQGTGQLYF.

This clone was recorded many times. The genes are named according to mouse. The read stops 4 residues short of the end of the CDR3; the missing end is completed from the germline J gene. V gene TRBV17 combines with J gene TRBJ2-5, with TRBD2 identical over 8 bases. CDR1 MNHDT and CDR2 YYDKIL come from the germline V gene. There are 14 residues in the CDR3. The covered CDR3 bases are TGTGCTAGCAGTAGGGGGGGGGCGCCAGAC. Amino acids: CASSRGGAPD. The full CDR3 sequence reads CASSRGGAPDTQYF.

This clone was recorded a few times. These gene names are mouse names. The missing CDR3 end, 4 residues past where the read stops, is filled in from the germline J gene. The J gene is TRBJ1-1, the V gene TRBV13-1, with D perhaps matching TRBD1 (5 bases). Germline assignment: CDR1 NSHNY and CDR2 SYGAGN. This CDR3 spans 15 amino acids. The germline V and J ends were trimmed by 2 bases and 0 bases, with 11 bases remaining between them. The DNA read from the CDR3 is TGTGCCAGCAGTGAAATATGGGGGGCAAACACA. Translating gives CASSEIWGANT. From start to end, the CDR3 is CASSEIWGANTEVFF.

This clone was counted many times. The gene names given are mouse names. The missing CDR3 end, 4 residues past where the read stops, is filled in from the germline J gene. This chain uses TRBV13-3 with TRBJ2-5; 7 bases line up with TRBD1. The CDR3 runs to 13 residues. Germline V gives CDR1 NNHDY, CDR2 SYVADS. Incomplete CDR3 DNA: TGTGCCAGCAGGGGACAGAGGGAAGAC. Translation: CASRGQRED. The full CDR3 reads CASRGQREDTQYF.

This clone was seen only a few times. Gene names follow the mouse nomenclature. The covered CDR3 bases are TGTGCCAGCACTCCTGACACAAACTCC. It encodes CASTPDTNS. The full CDR3 protein is CASTPDTNSDYTF. The chain joins TRBV19 to TRBJ1-2; the D is unclear. The read finishes 4 residues shy of the CDR3 end, and the germline J gene is used to complete it. There are 13 residues in the CDR3. Germline CDR1 and CDR2: FNHDT and SITEND (reference sequence). Trimming removed 6 bases from V and 0 bases from J, with 9 bases in between.

A few counts support this clone. This sequence is one base from a far larger clone and is likely a read error. The gene symbols are mouse symbols. Read data end 4 residues before the CDR3 end; the end is taken from the germline J gene. The rearrangement links TRBV12-1 to TRBJ2-3; possibly TRBD2 for D (5 bases). CDR1 SGHSN and CDR2 HYEKVE come from the germline V gene. This CDR3 spans 15 amino acids. The ends were cut back, 6 bases at V and 1 base at J, with 16 bases in the middle. This CDR3 reads CASSHRLGGAETLYF. CDR3 DNA, as far as it was read: TGTGCCAGCAGCCACCGGCTGGGAGGTGCAGAA.

This clone occurred many times. Gene labels here are mouse ones. The read ends 4 residues early relative to the CDR3; the germline J gene fills the gap. V gene TRBV1 combines with J gene TRBJ2-1, with 11 bases matching TRBD2. The CDR3 sequence is 15 residues long. Unmatched junction bases numbered 4, after V lost 3 bases and J lost 6 bases. Germline V CDR1 and CDR2: NSQYPW, LRSPGD (reference sequence). The CDR3: CTCSAPGLGVAEQFF. The sequenced part of the CDR3 DNA is TGCACCTGCAGTGCTCCGGGACTGGGGGTTGCT.

Only a few counts were recorded for this clone. Any gene name here is a mouse gene name. The read terminates 4 residues ahead of where the CDR3 ends, so the germline J gene completes it. The genes are TRBV13-1 and TRBJ2-3, with a weak D call TRBD2 (7 bases). Germline CDR1 and CDR2: NSHNY and SYGAGN. Trimming shortened V by 0 bases and J by 2 bases, and 10 bases separated the two germline ends. The CDR3 has 15 amino acids. The CDR3 protein is CASSDGGAHAETLYF. The sequenced part of the CDR3 DNA is TGTGCCAGCAGTGATGGGGGGGCGCATGCAGAA.

The table lists this clone with many counts. The gene names given are mouse names. Coverage ceases 4 residues before the CDR3 finishes, and the germline J gene fills in the end. V usage is TRBV1 and J usage is TRBJ2-7; D is unresolved. CDR3 length equals 12 residues. Between the trimmed V and J ends, which lost 3 bases and 1 base, there was a span of 4 bases. Germline values: CDR1 NSQYPW, CDR2 LRSPGD (reference sequence). Here the CDR3 reads CTCSAQSYEQYF. The covered CDR3 bases are TGCACCTGCAGTGCGCAGTCCTAT.

There are a few counts of this clone. Each gene name is a mouse one. Coverage ceases 4 residues before the CDR3 finishes, and the germline J gene fills in the end. This sequence joins TRBV13-3 and TRBJ1-4, with D perhaps TRBD1 (6 bases). This CDR3 has 16 residues. Trimming took 5 bases from V and 2 from J, leaving 16 bases between them. From germline, CDR1 is NNHDY and CDR2 SYVADS. CDR3: CASRASGTKSNERLFF. Partial CDR3 DNA: TGTGCCAGCAGGGCCTCCGGGACAAAATCCAACGAA. Supplemented by reference TRBV13-3 and TRBJ1-4, the full variable domain reads EAAVTQSPRSKVAVTGGKVTLSCHQTNNHDYMYWYRQDTGHGLRLIHYSYVADSTEKGDIPDGYKASRPSQENFSLILELASLSQTAVYFCASRASGTKSNERLFFGHGTKLSVL.

This clone was observed many times. Mouse germline and gene names are used. Sequencing ends 4 residues short of the CDR3 end; the germline J gene provides the rest. This sequence joins TRBV13-2 and TRBJ2-1; D is possibly TRBD2 (7 bases). CDR1 is NNHNN and CDR2 is SYGAGS in the germline V gene (reference sequence). Trimming shortened V by 0 bases and J by 1 base, and 8 bases separated the two germline ends. CDR3 length: 15 amino acids. The DNA read from the CDR3 is TGTGCCAGCGGTGATGGGGGGGCAAACTATGCT. Amino acids: CASGDGGANYA. The whole CDR3 region reads CASGDGGANYAEQFF.

This clone was counted a few times. Germline and genes: mouse. The CDR3 is cut off 4 residues early in the read; its end comes from the germline J gene. The chain combines TRBV13-3 with TRBJ1-4, with a weak D call TRBD1 (6 bases). CDR1 NNHDY and CDR2 SYVADS come from the germline V gene. V lost 1 base to trimming and J lost 3 bases, with 7 bases between them. CDR3 length: 14 residues. The CDR3 loop is CASSDRGTNERLFF. The sequenced part of the CDR3 DNA is TGTGCCAGCAGTGATAGGGGGACCAACGAA.

Note on this clone: Mouse gene names and germline throughout. The read gets to within 4 residues of the CDR3 end, and the germline J gene fills in the rest. The chain is built from TRBV17 and TRBJ1-4; the D is unclear. The germline V and J ends were trimmed by 4 bases and 0 bases, with 3 bases remaining between them. The CDR3 length is 13 residues. Germline V gives CDR1 MNHDT, CDR2 YYDKIL. The sequenced part of the CDR3 DNA is TGTGCTAGCAGTACAATTTCCAACGAA. Translation: CASSTISNE. The whole CDR3 reads CASSTISNERLFF.

A few counts support this clone. Mouse gene names apply. Sequencing ends 4 residues short of the CDR3 end; the germline J gene provides the rest. V and J are TRBV13-1 and TRBJ2-1, with 11 bases matching TRBD1. This CDR3 has 12 amino acids. The germline gives CDR1 NSHNY, CDR2 SYGAGN. The CDR3 loop reads CARDRGRAEQFF. CDR3 bases read: TGTGCCAGGGACAGGGGGCGAGCT.

This clone was counted ten times or more. Genes and germline are mouse. The CDR3 end falls 4 residues outside the read, so it is completed with the germline J gene. The chain carries TRBV13-3 and TRBJ2-3; 7 bases map to TRBD1. Germline V lookup: CDR1 NNHDY, CDR2 SYVADS. CDR3 length: 12 amino acids. The J segment lost 1 base and the V segment lost 8 bases, leaving 1 base of the junction unmatched. This CDR3 reads CARGTGAETLYF. The CDR3 DNA, read in part, is TGTGCCAGGGGGACAGGTGCAGAA.

The table lists this clone with a few counts. Gene names and germline match the mouse. The DNA ends 4 residues before the CDR3 does, and the rest of the CDR3 is filled in from the germline J gene. J is TRBJ2-1 and V is TRBV1, with 8 bases matching TRBD1. The V and J ends lost 4 bases and 5 bases, in that order; junction bases with no gene match: 4. The CDR3 loop spans 14 amino acids. From germline, CDR1 is NSQYPW and CDR2 LRSPGD (reference sequence). This CDR3 is CTCSEGQVNAEQFF. CDR3 DNA (partial): TGCACCTGCAGTGAGGGACAGGTCAATGCT. Full variable domain (remainder filled in from reference TRBV1 and TRBJ2-1): VTLLEQNPRWRLVPRGQAVNLRCILKNSQYPWMSWYQQDLQKQLQWLFTLRSPGDKEVKSLPGADYLATRVTDTELRLQVANMSQGRTLYCTCSEGQVNAEQFFGPGTRLTVL.

This clone was detected ten times or more. The listed TCRdb protein conflicts with the DNA translation at residue 11, and the protein shown is translated directly from the DNA. Genes and germline are mouse. The CDR3 extends 3 residues past the end of the read, so its final part is completed from the germline J gene. The chain couples TRBV1 to TRBJ1-6; D possibly corresponds to TRBD1 (6 bases). TRBJ1-6 is classed as an ORF, of uncertain function. The CDR3 spans 14 residues. The germline V gene encodes CDR1 NSQYPW and CDR2 LRSPGD (reference sequence). The V end was cut by 3 bases, the J end by 5 bases, with 8 bases between. This CDR3 is CTCSANRDNSPLYF. Partial CDR3 DNA: TGCACCTGCAGTGCCAACAGGGATAATTCGCCC.

Notes on this clone: The genes are named according to mouse. The read ends 4 residues before the CDR3 terminus; that terminus is restored from the germline J gene. The chain links TRBV13-1 to TRBJ2-3; 9 positions match TRBD2. CDR3 length: 14 residues. Germline CDR1 NSHNY, CDR2 SYGAGN. The part of the CDR3 DNA that was read is TGTGCCAGCAGTGAGACTGGGGGTGTAGAA. Its translation: CASSETGGVE. The whole CDR3 reads CASSETGGVETLYF.

This clone was observed a handful of times. All gene names here are mouse names. The read gets to within 4 residues of the CDR3 end, and the germline J gene fills in the rest. The J gene is TRBJ1-2, the V gene TRBV13-2, with a weak D call TRBD1 (5 bases). Trimming removed 4 bases from V and 0 bases from J, with 10 bases in between. CDR1 is NNHNN, CDR2 SYGAGS, per germline (reference sequence). The CDR3 is 14 amino acids. The CDR3 DNA, read in part, is TGTGCCAGCGGTTGGACAAATGCAAACTCC. Translation: CASGWTNANS. The entire CDR3 reads CASGWTNANSDYTF.

In the case of this clone: These gene names are mouse names. The CDR3 is cut off 4 residues early in the read; its end comes from the germline J gene. The V call is TRBV19, the J call TRBJ1-2, with 11 bases lining up with TRBD1. The CDR3 loop spans 15 amino acids. Looked up from germline, CDR1 is FNHDT and CDR2 is SITEND (reference sequence). J lost 2 bases, V lost 1 base, and 1 base had no gene match. The CDR3 bases that were read are TGTGCCAGCAGTATAAGGACAGGGGGCAACTCC. Encoded protein: CASSIRTGGNS. The complete CDR3 sequence is CASSIRTGGNSDYTF.

With regard to this clone: At residue 12, the TCRdb protein departs from the DNA translation, so the protein shown here was derived from the DNA itself. Gene names and germline match the mouse. The read ends 3 residues shy of where the CDR3 ends; the end is completed using the germline J gene. The chain couples TRBV1 to TRBJ1-3; 8 positions match TRBD1. With V trimmed by 3 bases and J by 2 bases, 3 bases remained unmatched. The length of the CDR3 is 15 residues. In germline, CDR1 is NSQYPW, CDR2 LRSPGD (reference sequence). The CDR3 here is CTCSARTGPGNTLYF. The covered CDR3 bases are TGCACCTGCAGTGCCCGGACAGGGCCTGGAAATACG.

This clone has only a few counts. Gene names denote mouse genes. The CDR3 end lies 4 residues beyond the end of the read and is filled in from the germline J gene. The chain carries TRBV14 and TRBJ2-1; 8 nucleotides agree with TRBD2. Looked up from germline, CDR1 is SGHDT and CDR2 is FRDEAV. The V segment lost 4 bases and the J segment 4 bases; nucleotides outside the gene matches: 4. The CDR3 sequence is 14 residues long. The CDR3 loop reads CASSSRDWYAEQFF. The sequenced part of the CDR3 DNA is TGTGCCAGCAGTAGCCGGGACTGGTATGCT.

This clone turned up a few times. Mouse gene names and germline throughout. The CDR3 end lies 4 residues beyond the end of the read and is filled in from the germline J gene. This chain links TRBV13-2 with TRBJ2-1; 12 bases are shared with TRBD2. The J segment lost 5 bases and the V segment lost 1 base, leaving 1 base of the junction unmatched. Germline V gene lookup returns CDR1 NNHNN and CDR2 SYGAGS (reference sequence). The CDR3 totals 15 residues. The covered CDR3 bases are TGTGCCAGCGGTGATCGGGACTGGGGGGATGCT. The encoded protein is CASGDRDWGDA. The entire CDR3 is CASGDRDWGDAEQFF.

In its sample, this clone was seen many times. The germline and genes are mouse ones. The read finishes 4 residues shy of the CDR3 end, and the germline J gene is used to complete it. The rearrangement links TRBV5 to TRBJ1-1; D remains ambiguous. Trimming took 4 bases from V and 1 from J, leaving 7 bases between them. The CDR3 has 13 amino acids. CDR1 is LGHNA and CDR2 is YNLKQL in the germline V gene (reference sequence). CDR3 DNA (partial): TGTGCCAGCAGCCCTAACAAAAACACA. Its translation is CASSPNKNT. The complete CDR3 protein is CASSPNKNTEVFF.

This clone occurred many times. Gene names are the mouse ones. The sequence runs out 4 residues before the end of the CDR3; the remainder is reconstructed from the germline J gene. The chain combines TRBV13-3 with TRBJ2-1, with D possibly TRBD2 on 5 matching bases. Germline V lookup: CDR1 NNHDY, CDR2 SYVADS. The CDR3 is made up of 14 amino acids. Trimming removed 2 bases at V and 1 base at J, with 7 bases between. The CDR3 loop is CASSDWENYAEQFF. Incomplete CDR3 DNA: TGTGCCAGCAGTGACTGGGAGAACTATGCT.

This clone was detected ten times or more. Any gene name here is a mouse gene name. Read data end 4 residues before the CDR3 end; the end is taken from the germline J gene. The chain couples TRBV17 to TRBJ2-7; 8 nucleotides agree with TRBD1. Germline V gene lookup returns CDR1 MNHDT and CDR2 YYDKIL. This CDR3 contains 13 residues. The CDR3 DNA, read in part, is TGTGCTAGCAGTAGAGGGACAGGGTAT. Residues: CASSRGTGY. The whole CDR3 sequence is CASSRGTGYEQYF.

As for this clone: TCRdb's protein and the DNA translation differ at residue 11; the protein here comes from the DNA. The gene symbols are mouse symbols. The read terminates 3 residues ahead of where the CDR3 ends, so the germline J gene completes it. The chain has TRBV5 and TRBJ1-6; D might be TRBD1 (6 bases). TRBJ1-6 is flagged as an ORF with uncertain function. V shed 4 bases and J shed 5 bases, with 9 bases lying between them. Per the germline V gene, CDR1 is LGHNA and CDR2 is YNLKQL (reference sequence). CDR3 length: 14 amino acids. This CDR3 is CASSLRDNNSPLYF. The covered CDR3 bases are TGTGCCAGCAGCCTCCGGGACAATAATTCGCCC.

Comments on this clone: The germline and genes are mouse ones. The sequence runs out 4 residues before the end of the CDR3; the remainder is reconstructed from the germline J gene. This rearrangement joins TRBV13-1 to TRBJ2-7, with D tentatively TRBD1 (5 bases). The CDR3 has 13 residues. The V end was cut by 2 bases, the J end by 0 bases, with 6 bases between. Per germline, CDR1 NSHNY and CDR2 SYGAGN. Incomplete CDR3 DNA: TGTGCCAGCAGTGACCAGGGCTCCTAT. Protein: CASSDQGSY. The whole CDR3 is CASSDQGSYEQYF.

About this clone itself: Gene names are mouse gene names. The read terminates 4 residues ahead of where the CDR3 ends, so the germline J gene completes it. The chain couples TRBV31 to TRBJ2-3, with 8 bases that match TRBD2. Germline lookup yields CDR1 GKSSPN and CDR2 SITVG. CDR3 length: 15 residues. V lost 3 bases and J lost 1; bases outside the gene matches: 6. The sequenced CDR3 bases are TGTGCCTGGAGCCAACTGGGGGTGGGTGCAGAA. Translation gives CAWSQLGVGAE. The full CDR3 sequence reads CAWSQLGVGAETLYF.